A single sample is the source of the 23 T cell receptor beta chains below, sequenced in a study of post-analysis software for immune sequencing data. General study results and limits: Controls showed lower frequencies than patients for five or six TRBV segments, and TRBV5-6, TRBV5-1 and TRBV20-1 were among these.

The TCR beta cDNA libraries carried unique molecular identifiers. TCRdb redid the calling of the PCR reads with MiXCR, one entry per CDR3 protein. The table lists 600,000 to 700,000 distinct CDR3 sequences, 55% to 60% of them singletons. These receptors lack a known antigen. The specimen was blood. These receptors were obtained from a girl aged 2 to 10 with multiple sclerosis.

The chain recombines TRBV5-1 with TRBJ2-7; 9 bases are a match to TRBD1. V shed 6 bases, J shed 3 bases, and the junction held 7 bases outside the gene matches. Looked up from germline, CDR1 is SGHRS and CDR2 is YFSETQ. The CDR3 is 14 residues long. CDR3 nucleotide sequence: TGCGCCAGCACCCGGGACAGGGACCACTACGAGCAGTACTTC. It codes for CASTRDRDHYEQYF.

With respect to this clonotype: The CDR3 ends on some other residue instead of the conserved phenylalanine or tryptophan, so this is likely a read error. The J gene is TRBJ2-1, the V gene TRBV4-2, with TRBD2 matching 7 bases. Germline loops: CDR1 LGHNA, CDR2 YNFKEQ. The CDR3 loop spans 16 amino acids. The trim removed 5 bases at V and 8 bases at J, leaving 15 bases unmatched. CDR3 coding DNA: TGTGCCAGCAGCTCCAGCCCGGGGGGTGACTTAGATGAGCAGTTCCTC. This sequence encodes CASSSSPGGDLDEQFL.

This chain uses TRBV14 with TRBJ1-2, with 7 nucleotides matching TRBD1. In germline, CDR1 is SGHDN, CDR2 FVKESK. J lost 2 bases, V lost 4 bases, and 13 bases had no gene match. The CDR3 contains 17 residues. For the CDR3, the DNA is TGTGCCAGCAGCCTGAGAACCCGGGACAGAGGAAACTATGGCTACACCTTC. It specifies CASSLRTRDRGNYGYTF.

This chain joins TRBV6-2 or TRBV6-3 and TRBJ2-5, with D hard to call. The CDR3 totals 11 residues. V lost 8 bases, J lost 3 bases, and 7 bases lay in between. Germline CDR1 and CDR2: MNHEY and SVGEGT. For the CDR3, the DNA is TGTGCCAGCGCCGCTAAAGAGACCCAGTACTTC. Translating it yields CASAAKETQYF.

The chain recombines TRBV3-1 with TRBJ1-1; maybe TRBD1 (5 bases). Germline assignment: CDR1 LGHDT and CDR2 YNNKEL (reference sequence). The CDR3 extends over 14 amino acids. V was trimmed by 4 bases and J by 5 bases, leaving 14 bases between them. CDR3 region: CASSRLDKGTEAFF. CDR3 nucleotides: TGTGCCAGCAGCCGCCTCGACAAGGGGACTGAAGCTTTCTTT.

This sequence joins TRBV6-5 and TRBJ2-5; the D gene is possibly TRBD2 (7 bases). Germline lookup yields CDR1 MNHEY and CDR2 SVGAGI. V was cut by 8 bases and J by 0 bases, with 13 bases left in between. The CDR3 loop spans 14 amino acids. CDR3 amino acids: CASARGPNQETQYF. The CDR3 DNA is TGTGCCAGCGCGCGGGGGCCGAACCAAGAGACCCAGTACTTC.

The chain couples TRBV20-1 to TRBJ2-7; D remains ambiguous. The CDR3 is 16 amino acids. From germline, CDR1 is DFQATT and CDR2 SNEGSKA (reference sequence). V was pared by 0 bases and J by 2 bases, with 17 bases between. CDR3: CSARDRTANPAYEQYF. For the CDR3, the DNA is TGCAGTGCTAGAGATCGCACAGCCAACCCAGCCTACGAGCAGTACTTC.

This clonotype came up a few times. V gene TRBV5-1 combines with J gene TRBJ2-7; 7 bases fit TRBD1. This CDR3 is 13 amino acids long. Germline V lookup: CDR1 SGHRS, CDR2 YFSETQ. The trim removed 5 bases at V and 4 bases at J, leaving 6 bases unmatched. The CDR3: CASRQGQPYEQYF. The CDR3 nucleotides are TGCGCCAGCAGACAGGGACAGCCATACGAGCAGTACTTC.

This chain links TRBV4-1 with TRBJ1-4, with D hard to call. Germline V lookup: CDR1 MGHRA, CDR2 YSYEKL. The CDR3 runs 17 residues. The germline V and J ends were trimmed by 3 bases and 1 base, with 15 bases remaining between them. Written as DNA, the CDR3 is TGCGCCAGCAGCCAGCGTCTGGGATTAAAAACTAATGAAAAACTGTTTTTT. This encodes CASSQRLGLKTNEKLFF.

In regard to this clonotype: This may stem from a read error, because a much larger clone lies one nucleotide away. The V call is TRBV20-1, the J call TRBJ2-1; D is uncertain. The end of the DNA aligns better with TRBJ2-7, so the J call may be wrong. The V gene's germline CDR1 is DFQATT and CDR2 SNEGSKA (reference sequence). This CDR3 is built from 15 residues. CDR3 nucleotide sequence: TGCAGTGCCAGTATCCTCGAGAGCTCCTACAATGAGCAGTACTTC. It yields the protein CSASILESSYNEQYF.

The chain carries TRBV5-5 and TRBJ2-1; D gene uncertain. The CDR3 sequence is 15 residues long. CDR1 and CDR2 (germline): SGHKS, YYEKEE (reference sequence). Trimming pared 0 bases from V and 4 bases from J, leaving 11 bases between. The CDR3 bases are TGTGCCAGCAGCTTGGAAGGTCTCTCGTACAATGAGCAGTTCTTC. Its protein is CASSLEGLSYNEQFF.

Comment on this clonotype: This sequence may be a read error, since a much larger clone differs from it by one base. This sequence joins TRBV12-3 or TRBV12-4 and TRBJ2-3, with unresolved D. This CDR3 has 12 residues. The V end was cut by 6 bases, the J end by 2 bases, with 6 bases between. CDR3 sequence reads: CASRPTTDTQYF. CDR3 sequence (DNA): TGTGCCAGCAGGCCAACCACAGATACGCAGTATTTT.

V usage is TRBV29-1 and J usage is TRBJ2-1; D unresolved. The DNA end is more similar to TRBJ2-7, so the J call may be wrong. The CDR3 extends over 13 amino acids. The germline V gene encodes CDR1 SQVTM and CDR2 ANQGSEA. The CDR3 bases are TGCAGCGTCGTTCCTGGTACCTACAATGAGCAGTACTTC. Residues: CSVVPGTYNEQYF.

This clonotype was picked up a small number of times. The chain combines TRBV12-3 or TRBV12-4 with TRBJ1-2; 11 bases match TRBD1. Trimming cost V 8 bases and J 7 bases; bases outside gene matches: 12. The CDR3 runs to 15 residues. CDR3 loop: CASFTRDRGLGGYTF. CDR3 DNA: TGTGCCAGCTTTACCCGGGACAGGGGGTTAGGTGGCTACACCTTC.

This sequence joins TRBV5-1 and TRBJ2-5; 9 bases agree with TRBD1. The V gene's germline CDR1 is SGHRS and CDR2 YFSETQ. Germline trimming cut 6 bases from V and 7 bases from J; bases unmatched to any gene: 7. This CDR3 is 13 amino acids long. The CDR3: CASTRDRAVTQYF. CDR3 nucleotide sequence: TGCGCCAGCACCCGGGACAGGGCAGTGACCCAGTACTTC. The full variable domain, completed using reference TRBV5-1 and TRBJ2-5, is KAGVTQTPRYLIKTRGQQVTLSCSPISGHRSVSWYQQTPGQGLQFLFEYFSETQRNKGNFPGRFSGRQFSNSRSEMNVSTLELGDSALYLCASTRDRAVTQYFGPGTRLLVL.

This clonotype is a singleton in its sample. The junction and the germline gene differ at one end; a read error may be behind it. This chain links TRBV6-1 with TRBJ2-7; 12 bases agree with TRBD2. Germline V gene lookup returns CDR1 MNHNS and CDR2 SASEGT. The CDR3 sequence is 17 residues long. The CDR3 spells CPSRPNGLAGLAYEQYF. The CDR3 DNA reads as TGTCCCAGCAGACCCAACGGACTAGCGGGATTGGCGTACGAGCAGTACTTC.

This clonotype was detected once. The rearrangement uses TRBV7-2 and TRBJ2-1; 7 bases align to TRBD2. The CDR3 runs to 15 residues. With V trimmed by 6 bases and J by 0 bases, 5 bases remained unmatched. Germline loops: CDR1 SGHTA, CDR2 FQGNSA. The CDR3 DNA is TGTGCCAGCAGTTCACTAGCGTACTCCTACAATGAGCAGTTCTTC. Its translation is CASSSLAYSYNEQFF.

DNA for the CDR3: TGCAGTGCTTCGGACAACACTGAAGCTTTCTTT. Translated, it gives CSASDNTEAFF. This chain joins TRBV20-1 and TRBJ1-1; no clear D. The CDR3 runs 11 residues. Germline CDR1 DFQATT, CDR2 SNEGSKA (reference sequence). Trimming stripped 5 bases from V and 2 bases from J, with 6 bases between.

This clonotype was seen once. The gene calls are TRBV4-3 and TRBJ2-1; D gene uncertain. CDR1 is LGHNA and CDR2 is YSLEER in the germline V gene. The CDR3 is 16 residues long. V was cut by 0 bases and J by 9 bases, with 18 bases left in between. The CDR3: CASSQDLGLPTTEQFF. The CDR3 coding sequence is TGCGCCAGCAGCCAAGATTTAGGTTTGCCGACCACTGAGCAGTTCTTC.

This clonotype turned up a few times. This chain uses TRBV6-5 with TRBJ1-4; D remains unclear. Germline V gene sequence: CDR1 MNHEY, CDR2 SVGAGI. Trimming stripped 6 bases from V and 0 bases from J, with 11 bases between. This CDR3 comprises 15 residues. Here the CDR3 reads CASSRSQTTNEKLFF. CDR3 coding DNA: TGTGCCAGCAGCCGTTCACAGACAACTAATGAAAAACTGTTTTTT.

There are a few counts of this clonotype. The DNA of the CDR3 is TGTGCCAGCAGTTACCTCGACGGAACCCAAGAGACCCAGTACTTC. It specifies CASSYLDGTQETQYF. The V gene is TRBV6-5, the J gene TRBJ2-5; D is undetermined. Germline CDR1 is MNHEY and CDR2 is SVGAGI. Trimming removed 2 bases at V and 1 base at J, with 11 bases between. The CDR3 extends over 15 amino acids.

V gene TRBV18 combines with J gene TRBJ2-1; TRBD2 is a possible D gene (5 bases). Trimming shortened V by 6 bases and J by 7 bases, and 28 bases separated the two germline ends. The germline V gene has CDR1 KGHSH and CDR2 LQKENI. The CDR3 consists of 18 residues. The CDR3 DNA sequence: TGTGCCAGCTCCCCCACCAGCGCTGCGGGTGGGTTCGAGAATGAGCAGTTCTTC. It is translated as CASSPTSAAGGFENEQFF.

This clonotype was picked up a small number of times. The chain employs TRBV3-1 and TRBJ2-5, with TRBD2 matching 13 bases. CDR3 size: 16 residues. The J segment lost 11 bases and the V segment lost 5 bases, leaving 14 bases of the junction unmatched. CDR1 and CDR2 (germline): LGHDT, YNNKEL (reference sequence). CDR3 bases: TGTGCCAGCAGCTGGACTAGCGGGAGATCGTCGGGGGAGCAGTACTTC. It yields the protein CASSWTSGRSSGEQYF.